This TCR beta chain was recovered during a study of graft-versus-host responses after intestinal transplantation (dated by TCRdb to the early 2020s). Describing the broader study: Multivisceral, liver-intestinal, or isolated intestinal transplants were received by the recipients. A cohort of 20 to 25 intestinal transplant recipients, including one retransplant, was enrolled, and a few patients lacking pretransplant specimens were excluded. Every recipient was given anti-thymocyte globulin induction, followed by approximately three years of maintenance tacrolimus and steroids. Samples from a few later patients were sequenced in-house on an Illumina MiSeq with MiXCR processing rather than by the commercial service. Bulk TCR-beta CDR3 sequencing was used to track graft-versus-host and host-versus-graft alloreactive T cell clones in the graft, circulation and bone marrow after intestinal transplantation. Donor T cell macrochimerism was defined as a peak of at least 4% donor T cells among recipient peripheral blood mononuclear cells. Alloreactive clones were identified by sequencing pre-transplant mixed lymphocyte reaction products and comparing them with unstimulated pre-transplant donor and recipient T cells. General study outcomes and caveats: Early after transplant, peak levels of circulating GvH clones were associated with declines in HvG clones. GvH clones were detected in recipient bone marrow, and some of these GvH clones were observed earlier in ileal mucosa or blood, consistent with an intestinal mucosal origin. Patients with donor T cell macrochimerism had high GvH to HvG T cell clonal ratios in their allografts. Conclusions were limited by the relatively low number and heterogeneity of intestinal transplant patients.

About this clone itself: Its antigen is currently not known. The record has no base qualities; no much larger clone is one base away.

The time point label corresponds to: cells obtained before transplantation from donor or recipient. CD3+CD4+ and CD3+CD8+ populations were FACS-sorted from unstimulated pre-transplant donor and recipient cells taken from spleen or lymph nodes. Library creation used the immunoSEQ multiplex PCR assay. For most patients, genomic DNA was isolated with the Qiagen DNeasy Blood and Tissue Kit and sent frozen to Adaptive Biotechnologies for TCR sequencing. High-throughput TCR-beta CDR3 sequencing of genomic DNA from most patients was performed by Adaptive Biotechnologies. Regarding the original processing steps: TCR sequencing data for approximately 17 patients were retrieved from Adaptive's ImmunoSEQ software; a few other patients were processed with MiXCR and VDJtools. CD4 versus CD8 sorting errors were corrected by removing sequences found in both subsets at a frequency ratio below 5:1. CDR3 nucleotide sequences shared by donor and recipient were removed because the origin of these sequences could not be assigned. To be classed as alloreactive, a clone needed at least 2-fold expansion over unstimulated cells and a minimum CFSE-low frequency of 0.002% (template counts) or 0.001% (read counts). Clones were considered mappable if detected in sequenced pre-transplant spleen, lymph node, or MLR CFSE-low populations of the donor or recipient. Cumulative frequency of alloreactive clones was calculated as a percentage of all sequences weighted by copy number. TCRdb took this table from immuneACCESS and kept in-frame rearrangements with V and J called. Such tables lack part of the clones; where checked against another copy, unresolved V genes explain under half of the gap, and the rest is unexplained. V, J and clone size reflect that table, while D and trimming were determined from the DNA. In all, the sample holds approximately 90,000 clones, and approximately 89% of those were seen once. The top ten constitute less than 8.5% of the sample.

Trimming removed 1 base from V and 5 bases from J; the gene matches leave 8 bases unexplained. CDR1 MGHDK and CDR2 SYGVNS were looked up in the germline V gene. The CDR3 measures 16 amino acids from cysteine to phenylalanine. CDR3 DNA only is kept here, 48 bases in frame from base 1. The V and J segments used are TRBV25-1 and TRBJ2-5; the junction holds 9 bases that match TRBD2. The source was unstimulated CD8+ T cells sorted from spleen or lymph node cells, collected before transplant. This receptor was obtained from a human donor who was the organ donor for an intestinal transplant. The CDR3 is CASSELLAGLEETQYF. The nucleotide sequence reads TGTGCCAGCAGTGAATTGCTAGCGGGACTGGAGGAGACCCAGTACTTC.